The 14 T cell receptor beta chains listed next were all sequenced from one sample in a study of blood T cell repertoires in COVID-19. Some clones are missing from TCRdb's copy, which holds only in-frame ones; the method was immunoSEQ multiplex PCR. The data hold 110,000 to 150,000 clones, with 80% to 85% observed a single time. Sequenced sample: peripheral blood. These receptors were taken from a human donor in a cohort sampled during active COVID-19.

This clone was observed a handful of times. Other DNA sequences from this sample encode an identical CDR3 as well. The chain's CDR3 is CASSLDTGGTGELFF. The DNA for the CDR3 is TGCGCCAGCAGCTTGGATACAGGGGGCACCGGGGAGCTGTTTTTT. The J gene is TRBJ2-2, the V gene TRBV5-1; 8 positions agree with TRBD1. Germline assignment: CDR1 SGHRS and CDR2 YFSETQ. J was trimmed by 4 bases and V by 0 bases; bases with no gene match: 2. The CDR3 contains 15 residues. The full variable domain, rest sourced from reference TRBV5-1 and TRBJ2-2, is KAGVTQTPRYLIKTRGQQVTLSCSPISGHRSVSWYQQTPGQGLQFLFEYFSETQRNKGNFPGRFSGRQFSNSRSEMNVSTLELGDSALYLCASSLDTGGTGELFFGEGSRLTVL.

CDR3 sequence reads: CASSIAGGGLPPYEQYF. CDR3 coding DNA: TGTGCCAGTAGTATAGCGGGCGGGGGCCTTCCCCCCTACGAGCAGTACTTC. This chain links TRBV19 with TRBJ2-7, with TRBD2 as a possible D gene (7 bases). Trimming took 1 base from V and 2 from J, leaving 18 bases between them. Looked up from germline, CDR1 is LNHDA and CDR2 is SQIVND (reference sequence). This CDR3 has 17 residues.

The V and J genes are TRBV19 and TRBJ1-2; no firm D call. CDR3 length equals 13 residues. Germline CDR1 is LNHDA and CDR2 is SQIVND (reference sequence). With 3 bases removed from V and 4 bases from J, the gap between germline ends came to 9 bases. In nucleotides, the CDR3 is TGTGCCAGTAGTATCCAGGCTTTCTATGGCTACACCTTC. Amino acids: CASSIQAFYGYTF.

The rearrangement uses TRBV6-5 and TRBJ1-3; D not resolved. Trimming took off 0 bases at V and 0 bases at J, with 9 bases between the two ends. The CDR3 covers 16 residues. Germline lookup yields CDR1 MNHEY and CDR2 SVGAGI. Written as DNA, the CDR3 is TGTGCCAGCAGTTACTCGAGGGCCCCCTCTGGAAACACCATATATTTT. It encodes CASSYSRAPSGNTIYF.

The rearrangement links TRBV5-6 to TRBJ1-1; the D gene is possibly TRBD1 (6 bases). Deletions cut 2 bases from V and 2 bases from J, with 19 bases between. Germline CDR1 SGHDT, CDR2 YYEEEE. The CDR3 is 17 residues long. The CDR3 coding sequence is TGTGCCAGCAGCTTACCGGGACACAGAGAATCAAACACTGAAGCTTTCTTT. This sequence encodes CASSLPGHRESNTEAFF.

This clone was counted only a few times. The chain carries TRBV2 and TRBJ1-5; D is unresolved. V was trimmed by 1 base and J by 4 bases, leaving 5 bases between them. The length of the CDR3 is 13 residues. The V gene's germline CDR1 is SNHLY and CDR2 FYNNEI. CDR3 protein: CASSEDRNQPQHF. The CDR3 DNA reads TGTGCCAGCAGTGAAGACAGAAATCAGCCCCAGCATTTT.

V and J are TRBV4-1 and TRBJ2-2, with TRBD2 identical over 10 bases. The CDR3 has 15 residues. CDR1 is MGHRA and CDR2 is YSYEKL in the germline V gene. V lost 4 bases and J lost 1; bases outside the gene matches: 0. The CDR3 loop is CASSPSGGNTGELFF. CDR3 DNA: TGCGCCAGCAGCCCTAGCGGGGGGAACACCGGGGAGCTGTTTTTT.

The V and J genes are TRBV7-9 and TRBJ2-7; possibly TRBD2 for D (7 bases). Germline CDR1 and CDR2: SEHNR and FQNEAQ (reference sequence). Deletions cut 0 bases from V and 5 bases from J, with 8 bases between. This CDR3 is 13 amino acids long. The CDR3 DNA reads as TGTGCCAGCAGCTTAGCGGGGGGGCACGAGCAGTACTTC. Translation gives CASSLAGGHEQYF.

The chain joins TRBV7-2 to TRBJ2-5; TRBD2 agrees at 8 bases. Germline V lookup: CDR1 SGHTA, CDR2 FQGNSA. The CDR3 has 14 residues. V was clipped by 5 bases and J by 5 bases; unmatched bases: 7. DNA for the CDR3: TGTGCCAGCAGCATCGGGGGGGCCGTTGAGACCCAGTACTTC. Encoded protein: CASSIGGAVETQYF.

This clone turned up a few times. This chain joins TRBV14 and TRBJ2-3; 11 nucleotides align to TRBD1. CDR3 length: 15 residues. The J segment lost 4 bases and the V segment lost 2 bases, leaving 2 bases of the junction unmatched. Germline CDR1 reads SGHDN; CDR2 reads FVKESK. CDR3 nucleotides: TGTGCCAGCAGCCAACGGACAGGGGGCGCAGATACGCAGTATTTT. It encodes CASSQRTGGADTQYF.

This chain joins TRBV18 and TRBJ1-5; 9 bases agree with TRBD1. The CDR3 covers 15 residues. V was pared by 4 bases and J by 1 base, with 2 bases of the junction left unmatched. Germline V CDR1 and CDR2: KGHSH, LQKENI. CDR3 sequence reads: CASSRDRGSNQPQHF. CDR3 sequence (DNA): TGTGCCAGCTCACGCGACAGGGGGAGCAATCAGCCCCAGCATTTT.

The V gene is TRBV25-1, the J gene TRBJ1-1; D gene unclear. Germline lookup yields CDR1 MGHDK and CDR2 SYGVNS. The V gene lost 6 bases and the J gene lost 7 bases, with 15 bases spanning the gap. CDR3 length equals 13 residues. CDR3 protein: CASRGTEVSEAFF. CDR3 sequence (DNA): TGTGCCAGCAGAGGCACCGAGGTTAGTGAAGCTTTCTTT.

This chain links TRBV11-2 with TRBJ2-5, with D possibly being TRBD1 (6 bases). This CDR3 is 14 amino acids long. CDR1 is SGHAT, CDR2 FQNNGV, per germline. Trimming took off 3 bases at V and 5 bases at J, with 13 bases between the two ends. The CDR3 loop reads CASSFSGTRETQYF. DNA of the CDR3: TGTGCCAGCAGCTTCTCCGGGACAAGGGAGACCCAGTACTTC. The entire variable domain, with the rest obtained from reference TRBV11-2 and TRBJ2-5, is as follows: EAGVAQSPRYKIIEKRQSVAFWCNPISGHATLYWYQQILGQGPKLLIQFQNNGVVDDSQLPKDRFSAERLKGVDSTLKIQPAKLEDSAVYLCASSFSGTRETQYFGPGTRLLVL.

Written as DNA, the CDR3 is TGCGCCAGCAGCTCACAGGGGAACACTGAAGCTTTCTTT. This sequence encodes CASSSQGNTEAFF. The V gene is TRBV5-1, the J gene TRBJ1-1, with a tentative D call TRBD1 (6 bases). Trimming removed 3 bases at V and 1 base at J, with 7 bases between. This CDR3 spans 13 amino acids. The germline V gene has CDR1 SGHRS and CDR2 YFSETQ.